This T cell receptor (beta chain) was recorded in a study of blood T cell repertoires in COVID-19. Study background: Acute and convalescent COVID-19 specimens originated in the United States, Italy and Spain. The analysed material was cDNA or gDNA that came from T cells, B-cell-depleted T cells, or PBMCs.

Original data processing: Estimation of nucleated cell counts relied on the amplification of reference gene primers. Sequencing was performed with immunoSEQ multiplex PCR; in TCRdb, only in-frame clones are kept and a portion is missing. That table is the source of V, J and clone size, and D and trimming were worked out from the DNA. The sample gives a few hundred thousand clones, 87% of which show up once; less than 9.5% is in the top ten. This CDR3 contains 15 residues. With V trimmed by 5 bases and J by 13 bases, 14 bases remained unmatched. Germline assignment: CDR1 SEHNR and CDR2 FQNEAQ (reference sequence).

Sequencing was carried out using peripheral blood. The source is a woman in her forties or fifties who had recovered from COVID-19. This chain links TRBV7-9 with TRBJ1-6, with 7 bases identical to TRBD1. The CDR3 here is CASSPLGQNLHPLHF. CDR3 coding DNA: TGTGCCAGCAGCCCATTGGGACAGAACCTCCACCCCCTCCACTTT.